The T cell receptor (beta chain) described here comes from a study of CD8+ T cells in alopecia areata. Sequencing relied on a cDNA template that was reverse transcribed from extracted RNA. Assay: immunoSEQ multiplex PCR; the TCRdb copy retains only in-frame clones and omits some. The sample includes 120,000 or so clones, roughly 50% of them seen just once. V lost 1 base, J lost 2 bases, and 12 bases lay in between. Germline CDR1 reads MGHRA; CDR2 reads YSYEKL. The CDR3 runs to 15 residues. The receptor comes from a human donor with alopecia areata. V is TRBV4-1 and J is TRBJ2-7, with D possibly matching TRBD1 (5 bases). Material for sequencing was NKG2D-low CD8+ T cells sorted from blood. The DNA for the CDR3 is TGCGCCAGCAGCCAAGTGGAAGGGGTCCCCTACGAGCAGTACTTC. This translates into CASSQVEGVPYEQYF.